Listed below are T cell receptor beta chains from one sample, sequenced in a study of read filtering for tumor transcriptome and immune sequencing. TCRdb called the reads again in MiXCR, with one record for every CDR3 protein. The profile shows about 40,000 distinct CDR3 sequences, roughly 13% of them singletons. The sequencing input was a population of CD138-negative cells sorted from bone marrow. The receptors shown here come from a donor at least 40 years old with multiple myeloma. CDR3s include the opening cysteine and the closing phenylalanine or tryptophan.

J: TRBJ2-3
V: TRBV3-1
CDR3: CASSQEGGNTDTQYF

J: TRBJ2-3
V: TRBV20-1
CDR3: CSATPLAVSTDTQYF

J: TRBJ2-2
V: TRBV28
CDR3: CASYEAGNTGELFF

J: TRBJ2-1
V: TRBV11-2
CDR3: CASSRSRGTSAQNEQFF

J: TRBJ1-5
V: TRBV29-1
CDR3: CSVLDRGNQPQHF

J: TRBJ1-1
V: TRBV3-1
CDR3: CASSPLVGTEAFF

J: TRBJ1-6
V: TRBV20-1
CDR3: CSTRRDRGNSPLHF

J: TRBJ2-3
V: TRBV11-2
CDR3: CASSFNFRQGAVRWDTQCF

J: TRBJ1-5
V: TRBV6-2/TRBV6-3
CDR3: CASSYSGGGNQPQHF

J: TRBJ2-5
V: TRBV7-2
CDR3: CASSLGGGGQETQYF

J: TRBJ2-3
V: TRBV28
CDR3: CASSFGARSDTQYF

J: TRBJ1-2
V: TRBV7-8
CDR3: CASTGDRGYGYTF

J: TRBJ2-5
V: TRBV20-1
CDR3: CSATRDSLKETQYF

J: TRBJ1-5
V: TRBV5-1
CDR3: CASGIGPVTGGGGQPQHF

J: TRBJ2-6
V: TRBV10-2
CDR3: CACREVWNRGKLAGANVLTF

J: TRBJ1-2
V: TRBV5-6
CDR3: CASSLLGAGYGYTF

J: TRBJ2-5
V: TRBV7-9
CDR3: CAAYRGETQYF

J: TRBJ2-4
V: TRBV12-3/TRBV12-4
CDR3: CASSTGSWGNIQYF

J: TRBJ1-1
V: TRBV19
CDR3: CASSNRVLNTEAFF

J: TRBJ2-2
V: TRBV29-1
CDR3: CSVEALTGRNTGELFF

J: TRBJ2-4
V: TRBV6-5
CDR3: CASSGSDKNIQYF

J: TRBJ2-7
V: TRBV4-2
CDR3: CASSQSGSSYEQYF

J: TRBJ2-1
V: TRBV2
CDR3: CASSDLNNEQFF

J: TRBJ2-3
V: TRBV28
CDR3: CASSPSGIRTDTQYF

J: TRBJ2-1
V: TRBV20-1
CDR3: CSARGGRAANEQFF